This T cell receptor (beta chain) was captured in a study of PD-1 blockade in classical Hodgkin lymphoma. Notes on the study in general: Newly diagnosed patients reportedly trailed healthy donors in baseline TCR diversity. CD8+ TCR diversity did not rise significantly by C4D1, unlike CD4+.

V shed 2 bases and J shed 6 bases, with 12 bases lying between them. This CDR3 spans 14 amino acids. Germline V gives CDR1 SGHTA, CDR2 FQGTGA. Sequencing was performed with immunoSEQ multiplex PCR; in TCRdb, only in-frame clones are kept and a portion is missing. The table lists 43,000 or so clones, roughly 90% of them singletons. Of note for this clone: Its antigen is unidentified.

Each and every patient relapsed after autologous stem cell transplantation, and patients got differing brentuximab vedotin exposure. This sequence originates from a human donor with classical Hodgkin lymphoma. This sample comprised peripheral blood mononuclear cells (PBMCs), obtained at baseline. V is TRBV7-3 and J is TRBJ2-3, with D possibly being TRBD1 (6 bases). The CDR3 here is CASSLSTGLDTQYF. The CDR3 coding sequence is TGTGCCAGCAGCTTATCGACAGGCCTCGATACGCAGTATTTT. The whole variable domain, filled in from reference TRBV7-3 and TRBJ2-3, reads GAGVSQTPSNKVTEKGKYVELRCDPISGHTALYWYRQSLGQGPEFLIYFQGTGAADDSGLPNDRFFAVRPEGSVSTLKIQRTERGDSAVYLCASSLSTGLDTQYFGPGTRLTVL.